This TCR beta chain appears in the sequencing data of a study of blood T cell repertoires in COVID-19. CDR1 and CDR2 from the germline V gene are MNHEY and SMNVEV (reference sequence). This CDR3 region has 13 residues. Trimming cost V 5 bases and J 8 bases, with 15 bases left between them. Some clones are missing from TCRdb's copy, which holds only in-frame ones; the method was immunoSEQ multiplex PCR. The sample has a few hundred thousand clones, roughly 87% seen once. Material for sequencing was peripheral blood. The sequence was collected from a middle-aged man with active or convalescent COVID-19. This chain joins TRBV27 and TRBJ1-2, with a weak D call TRBD1 (5 bases). The CDR3 sequence is CASSPAGGRGYTF. In DNA form, the CDR3 reads TGTGCCAGCAGTCCGGCGGGGGGTCGCGGCTACACCTTC.